The present T cell receptor (beta chain) was sequenced within a study of identical twins (dated by TCRdb to 2016 to 2018). About the full investigation: To test whether fetal clonotypes persist, this study deep-sequenced TCR alpha and beta repertoires from monozygotic twins, from unrelated adults of various ages, and from cord blood. To rule out contamination, replicate twin experiments were performed at different times with different library preparation protocols. Study-wide conclusions, independent of this receptor: Because the same donors could not be followed over many years, conclusions were based on cross-sectional statistical analysis. Abundant cord blood beta clonotypes had fewer insertions, young adult naive repertoires showed a similar but weaker trend, and memory repertoires showed no such trend. Zero-insertion analyses could be partly confounded by invariant T cells such as MAIT and iNKT, although diverse VJ usage argued against such confounding for most clonotypes. Out-of-frame TCR alpha sequences shared between twins showed an excess of low generation-probability sequences compared with coincidental sharing between unrelated individuals. Out-of-frame TCR alpha sharing in monozygotic twins was systematically underestimated by recombination models, whereas sharing between unrelated individuals was in agreement with the recombination models. In beta out-of-frame sequences, excess twin sharing was weaker, because having fewer shared sequences lowered the signal-to-noise ratio.

Cut back by 8 bases and 13 bases, the V and J ends lie 13 bases apart. Including the terminal cysteine and phenylalanine, the CDR3 comprises 10 residues. The entry retains the CDR3 DNA only, 30 bases that are in frame from base 1. The germline V gene specifies SGHTA as CDR1 and FQGNSA as CDR2. Library prep was done by 5' RACE. Instrument on record: Illumina HiSeq 2000. A universal primer binding site was added through template switching, and the final cDNA carried a unique molecular identifier so that TCR cDNA molecules could be counted accurately. Specific primers in the conserved constant-segment region were used to synthesize first-strand cDNA for TCR alpha and beta chains. To control for contamination, every cDNA library was double barcoded, receiving both a SMART-Mk sample barcode and Illumina barcodes. TruSeq adapter sequences along with Illumina sample barcodes were introduced in two successive PCR steps. Sequencing of the TCR alpha and beta cDNA libraries was done on the Illumina HiSeq platform using custom primers. The original pipeline was this. Raw reads were processed with MiGEC to extract unique molecular identifiers, and MiXCR was used to determine CDR3 positions. Recombination models were inferred per individual with the repgenHMM and IGoR tools using an EM algorithm. The tcR package in R was used for shared clonotype analysis, with sharing normalized by the product of cloneset sizes. Out-of-frame nonproductive sequences were analyzed to study raw recombination free of thymic and clonal selection effects. The public sequencing data were trimmed at Q25 with fastp and processed into clonotypes with MiXCR by TCRdb, which kept only in-frame beta chains. Duplicate CDR3 protein sequences are folded into a single record with the most common DNA and genes. The V and J calls were not made by the authors but by TCRdb's processing. In this sample the table shows 470,000 or so distinct CDR3 sequences, less than 25% of which occur a single time. 2.9% of the sample belongs to the ten largest clones.

With regard to this clonotype: The specificity of this receptor is unknown. Base qualities are not at hand, and no much larger clone is one base apart.

All donors were healthy Caucasians. Three pairs of female monozygotic twins, all aged roughly 18 to 30 years, were included in the twin cohort. CD4+ and CD8+ T cell populations were isolated with positive isolation kits from Invitrogen. A further study also used this sample, focusing on T cells expressing NK-cell markers. The second study's paper adds: TCR beta-chain repertoires were profiled in sorted CD3+CD56+NKG2C+, CD3+CD56+NKG2C- and CD3+CD56-NKG2C+ T-cell subsets from about 8 donors. Among the eight sequenced donors, only one was HCMV-seronegative, while the other seven were HCMV-seropositive. In several experiments an anti-gammadeltaTCR antibody was added to restrict sorting to alphabetaTCR-expressing T cells. In more than five donors, the dominant CD3+CD56+NKG2C+ clonotypes were found to rank among the top 10 CD8+ clonotypes and to make up 1.0-7.0% of CD8+ T cells. Those dominant clonotypes were again the most abundant among CD3+CD56-NKG2C+ cells in four donors, at about 28.3-60.1%. Whether the expanded NKG2C-expressing T cell clones were specific for HCMV antigens remained unclear. Randomly selected healthy volunteers, three men and five women, were used as the eight sequenced donors. HCMV-specific IgG was detected in serum with a commercial ELISA kit to determine HCMV serostatus. MIGEC was used to demultiplex reads and group reads by UMI, and MiTCR was used to assemble and quantify clonotypes. Only TCR cDNA sequences supported by at least two reads were kept to exclude erroneous sequences. Downstream repertoire analysis used the tcR package, and clonotypes were matched across fractions by CDR3 nucleotide sequence plus V segment. VDJmatch was used to annotate antigen specificity against VDJdb, with one amino acid substitution in CDR3 permitted.

This receptor was obtained from a woman aged 18-29 years in good health. The V gene is TRBV7-2 and the J gene is TRBJ2-3; the D gene could be either TRBD1 or TRBD2, each agreeing at 6 bases. Sequencing was done on a sample of CD4+ T cells sorted from blood. DNA sequence: TGTGCCAGCGGTCCGGGGGCTGAGTATTTT. It is translated as CASGPGAEYF.